The entry below describes one T cell receptor (beta chain). Its antigen is as yet unknown. This entry is derived from a study of T cells after yellow fever vaccination. General study results and limits: Across the CD4 and CD8 compartments, a small share of clonotypes was present in both. At 96% for CD4 and about 91% for CD8, most primary-vaccination clones showed up again after the booster.

UMIs and a universal primer site were added when TCR cDNA was made by 5'RACE template switching. TCRdb processed the 5' RACE reads anew with MiXCR; each CDR3 protein has one entry. The sample has hundreds of thousands of distinct CDR3 sequences; about 13% are singletons. The germline CDR1 and CDR2 sequences are KGHDR and SFDVKD. V was shortened by 4 bases and J by 1 base, with 12 bases between the two germline ends. CDR3 size: 15 residues. The sample consisted of PBMCs, taken on the day of the yellow fever booster vaccination. The chain couples TRBV24-1 to TRBJ1-1, with D perhaps TRBD1 (6 bases). The clonotype comes from a man between 25 and 39 years old who received the YFV17D yellow fever vaccine. The CDR3 DNA reads as TGTGCCACCAGTGACCCCTCGACAGGGAACACTGAAGCTTTCTTT. Translated: CATSDPSTGNTEAFF.